This TCR beta chain was recovered during a study of blood T cell repertoires in COVID-19. Looking at the study overall: Sources were T cells, B-cell-depleted T cells, or PBMCs; the material itself was cDNA or gDNA.

The method was immunoSEQ multiplex PCR; TCRdb's version includes in-frame clones alone and lacks a portion of them. The sample lists fewer than 250,000 clones, approximately 85% occurring once. This clone was seen a single time. Living in 25 or so US areas, the participants were between roughly 18 and 89 years of age. Assignments of participants to cohorts depended upon their own reported clinical history. The source is a woman in her forties or fifties with acute COVID-19. Sequenced sample: PBMCs or T cells enriched from blood (not recorded which).

In nucleotides, the CDR3 is TGTGCCAGCAGCTTAGTTAGTAGTGGGGGGACGGATACGCAGTATTTT. Its translation: CASSLVSSGGTDTQYF. The chain combines TRBV7-8 with TRBJ2-3, with D perhaps TRBD2 (6 bases). The V end was cut by 1 base, the J end by 6 bases, with 17 bases between. Germline CDR1 SGHVS, CDR2 FQNEAQ. The CDR3 covers 16 residues.